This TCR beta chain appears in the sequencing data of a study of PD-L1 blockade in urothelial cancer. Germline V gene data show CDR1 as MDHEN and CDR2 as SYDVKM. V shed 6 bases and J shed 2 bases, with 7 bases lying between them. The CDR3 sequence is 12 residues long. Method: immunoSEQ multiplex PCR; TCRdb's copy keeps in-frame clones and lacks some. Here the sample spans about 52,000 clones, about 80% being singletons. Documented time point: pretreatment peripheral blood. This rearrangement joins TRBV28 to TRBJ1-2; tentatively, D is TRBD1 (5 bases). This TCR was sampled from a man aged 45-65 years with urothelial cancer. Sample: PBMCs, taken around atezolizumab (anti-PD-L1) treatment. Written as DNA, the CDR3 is TGTGCCAGCAGCGACAGCAACTATGGCTACACCTTC. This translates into CASSDSNYGYTF.